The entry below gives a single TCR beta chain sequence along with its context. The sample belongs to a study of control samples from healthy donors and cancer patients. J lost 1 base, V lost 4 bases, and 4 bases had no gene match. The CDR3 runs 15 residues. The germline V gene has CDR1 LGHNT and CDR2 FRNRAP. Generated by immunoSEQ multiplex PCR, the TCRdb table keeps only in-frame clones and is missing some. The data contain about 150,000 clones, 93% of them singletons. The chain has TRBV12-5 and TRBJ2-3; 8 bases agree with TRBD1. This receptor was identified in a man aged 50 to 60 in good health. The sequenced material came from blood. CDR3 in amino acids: CASGSDRDRTDTQYF. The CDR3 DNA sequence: TGTGCTAGTGGTTCGGACAGGGATCGCACAGATACGCAGTATTTT.